This TCR beta chain was captured by sequencing in a study of T cells in Graves' hyperthyroidism and ophthalmopathy. This clonotype was seen many times. V was shortened by 1 base and J by 7 bases, with 14 bases between the two germline ends. The CDR3 loop spans 14 amino acids. The germline V gene encodes CDR1 SGHVS and CDR2 FQNEAQ. Regions amplified from RNA transcripts were the TCR beta CDR3 regions. The primer set for the first-round RT-PCR of the TCR CDR3 was HTBI. TCRdb processed the multiplex PCR reads anew with MiXCR; each CDR3 protein has one entry. In the table there are a few hundred thousand distinct CDR3 sequences, about 18% of which are singletons.

The chain has TRBV7-8 and TRBJ2-7; D tentatively reads TRBD1 or TRBD2 (6 bases each). The sequenced sample consisted of blood. The sequence derives from a man between 18 and 35 years old with Graves' ophthalmopathy. CDR3 loop: CASSLDGRGGEQYF. CDR3 nucleotides: TGTGCCAGCAGCTTAGACGGCAGAGGGGGGGAGCAGTACTTC.